Included here is one T cell receptor beta chain sequence, with context. What it recognizes is unknown. These data originate in a study of metastatic and nonmetastatic thyroid tumors. Across the whole study: Samples came from malignant and benign thyroid patients, and repertoires were compared across blood and tumor or nodule tissue. Whole-study findings and limits: Malignant thyroid tumors reportedly exceeded benign nodules significantly in TCR beta diversity, with the difference appearing in blood and tumor.

TCRdb re-called the PCR reads through MiXCR. The data show some 40,000 clones, approximately 15% seen once. Among the patients, none had received any treatment before thyroid surgery. Germline V lookup: CDR1 SGHVS, CDR2 FNYEAQ. With V trimmed by 4 bases and J by 5 bases, 4 bases remained unmatched. This CDR3 has 14 residues. The V gene is TRBV7-6, the J gene TRBJ2-7; TRBD1 agrees at 11 bases. Sequenced material: blood. This TCR came from a female donor with papillary thyroid cancer or a benign thyroid nodule (not recorded which). Some clones in this sample may be carry-over from other donors' samples. This CDR3 is CASSSRTGGNEQYF. In DNA, the CDR3 is TGTGCCAGCAGCTCCAGGACAGGGGGCAACGAGCAGTACTTC.